The sequence of this T cell receptor beta chain was determined in a study of vaccination and CD4 T cells after COVID-19. As regards this clonotype: Its antigen is not identified.

Between the trimmed V and J ends, which lost 10 bases and 5 bases, there was a span of 17 bases. The CDR3 extends over 13 amino acids. Germline loops: CDR1 KGHSH, CDR2 LQKENI. The treatment is: approximately 11-day PBMC culture with coronavirus spike peptide pools or control peptides (ViraFEST assay). Once obtained from cultured CD4+ T cells, the DNA was sequenced using the Oncomine TCR Beta short-read assay. TCRdb re-analysed the PCR reads in MiXCR, keeping a single row per CDR3 protein. The table records 5,500 or so distinct CDR3 sequences, over 60% of them present only once. The chain joins TRBV18 to TRBJ1-2; TRBD1 might be the D (5 bases). The specimen sequenced was CD4+ T cells from blood, cultured in vitro. This sequence was found in a human donor who had recovered from COVID-19. The CDR3 DNA follows: TGTGCCACCGAACCGATGCAGGGTTATGGCTACACCTTC. Encoded protein: CATEPMQGYGYTF.